This entry concerns a single T cell receptor beta chain. This sample was included in a study of cytomegalovirus exposure and HLA in healthy donors. Across the whole study: From donors who were HLA-typed, an early data release held around 80 million unique TCRs.

Primers included in the PCR were 60 Vbeta and 13 Jbeta primers. Some clones are missing from TCRdb's copy, which holds only in-frame ones; the method was immunoSEQ multiplex PCR. The sample lists 200,000 to 300,000 clones, about 83% occurring once. V was clipped by 5 bases and J by 4 bases, with 14 bases between them. This CDR3 has 14 amino acids. Looked up from germline, CDR1 is MNHNS and CDR2 is SASEGT. The chain couples TRBV6-1 to TRBJ1-1, with D perhaps TRBD1 (5 bases). This clonotype was obtained from a woman aged 40 to 49 in good health and CMV-seropositive. The sample taken for sequencing was PBMCs. CDR3 DNA sequence: TGTGCCAGCAGTTCTGACCCGGGGGTCACTGAAGCTTTCTTT. It yields the protein CASSSDPGVTEAFF.